This paragraph reports one T cell receptor (beta chain). Looked up from germline, CDR1 is MDHEN and CDR2 is SYDVKM. This CDR3 spans 15 amino acids. Trimming stripped 3 bases from V and 0 bases from J, with 10 bases between. This sample stems from a study of T cell repertoires in cytomegalovirus infection. Study-level background: CMV infection together with matching HLA type was indicated by public TCR beta signatures.

One entry per CDR3 protein, called by TCRdb with MiXCR from the reads. Of roughly 630,000 distinct CDR3 sequences listed, less than 25% are singletons. This receptor was obtained from a human donor in good health (CMV status not recorded). Some clones in this sample may be carry-over from other donors' samples. The chain links TRBV28 to TRBJ2-3; D gene uncertain. Sequencing input: CD8+ T cells from PBMCs. The CDR3: CASSFQAQSTDTQYF. Written as DNA, the CDR3 is TGTGCCAGCAGTTTCCAGGCCCAAAGCACAGATACGCAGTATTTT.